This T cell receptor beta chain was observed in a study of T cell repertoires in cytomegalovirus infection (dated by TCRdb to between 2018 and 2021). Looking at the study overall: Because public TCR beta signatures pointed to carriage of CMV infection together with the matching HLA type, the HLA type of each donor mattered for the analysis.

TCRdb records Illumina HiSeq 1500 as the sequencer. TCRdb handled the public reads itself, with Q25 trimming in fastp and clone calling in MiXCR, and kept productive beta chains. Identical CDR3 proteins give one entry, which carries the most common genes and DNA. The sample table holds hundreds of thousands of distinct CDR3 sequences, of which about 9.1% were seen once. Clones ranked in the top ten supply around 2.4% of the sample. The study at large found these results: The ex vivo response was dominated by HLA-C-restricted CMV-specific TCR beta clonotypes, which also provided the single most frequent clonotype in two of eight donors. In both this cohort and an independent roughly 330-donor cohort, the cumulative frequency of public TCR beta family members distinguished carriers of CMV infection plus the relevant HLA type.

Per the germline V gene, SGHVS is the CDR1 and FQNEAQ is the CDR2. Germline trimming: 3 bases from V, 5 bases from J; junction bases outside gene matches: 5. The CDR3 covers 14 residues, taking in both the cysteine and the phenylalanine. Solely the CDR3 DNA is kept, with 42 bases framed from the first base. This clonotype showed up many times. The specificity of this receptor is unknown. No much larger clone is present one base from it, and per-base qualities are unavailable. The sequence derives from a human donor in good health (CMV status not recorded). Some clones in this sample may be carry-over from other donors' samples. Sequencing was carried out using PBMCs. The receptor chain draws on TRBV7-8 and TRBJ2-5; TRBD2 fits 8 bases in the junction. The nucleotide sequence reads TGTGCCAGCAGCTTCTCACTAGCGGATGAGACCCAGTACTTC. It translates to CASSFSLADETQYF.